These T cell receptor beta chains were read from a single sample in a study of lymphopenia after photon versus proton radiotherapy. Method: immunoSEQ multiplex PCR; TCRdb's copy keeps in-frame clones and lacks some. The table shows 20,000 to 25,000 clones, with 85% occurring only once. Material: peripheral blood, obtained from a patient treated with photon-based radiotherapy. Receptors were obtained from a man between 60 and 75 years old with pancreatic cancer. Both conserved end residues are part of each CDR3. D genes are given only for firm matches. The size entry is marked missing in some rows and otherwise reads once, few, many or a size class.

D,V,size,J,DNA,CDR3
.,TRBV5-6,.,TRBJ1-2,TGTGCCAGCAGCTTGATATTGGGTAGTGGGAACTATGGCTACACCTTC,CASSLILGSGNYGYTF
.,TRBV6-6,.,TRBJ2-7,TGTGCCAGCGGGGGGCTCGCCTACGAGCAGTACTTC,CASGGLAYEQYF
.,TRBV6-5,.,TRBJ1-5,TGTGCCAGCAGTTACTCGGCCAATCAGCCCCAGCATTTT,CASSYSANQPQHF
TRBD1,TRBV7-2,once,TRBJ1-1,TGTGCCAGCAGTAGACAGACAGGGGAGAACACTGAAGCTTTCTTT,CASSRQTGENTEAFF
.,TRBV5-1,.,TRBJ2-1,TGCGCCAGCAGCTTGGCCCCGGGACAAACGGGCAATGAGCAGTTCTTC,CASSLAPGQTGNEQFF
TRBD2,TRBV6-1,.,TRBJ2-2,TGTGCCAGTACAACGGGGAGGGAAGGCACCGGGGAGCTGTTTTTT,CASTTGREGTGELFF
.,TRBV14,few,TRBJ1-2,TGTGCCAGCAGCCACGACTGGAGTGATTATGGCTACACCTTC,CASSHDWSDYGYTF
TRBD1,TRBV11-3,.,TRBJ2-2,TGTGCCAGCAGCTTAGCCGGAAACCATGACAGGGCCACCGGGGAGCTGTTTTTT,CASSLAGNHDRATGELFF
.,TRBV4-1,.,TRBJ1-5,TGCGCCAGCAGGGCCGAGGGGGGAGGGAGCAATCAGCCCCAGCATTTT,CASRAEGGGSNQPQHF
TRBD1,TRBV13,.,TRBJ2-7,TGTGCCAGCAGCTCCGACAGGGGAGGCTACGAGCAGTACTTC,CASSSDRGGYEQYF
.,TRBV4-2,.,TRBJ2-7,TGTGCCAGCAGCCAAGCCAACTACGAGCAGTACTTC,CASSQANYEQYF
.,TRBV4-1,few,TRBJ1-2,TGCGCCAGCAGCCAAGAAACTGACGGACTCTATGGCTACACCTTC,CASSQETDGLYGYTF
TRBD2,TRBV9,.,TRBJ2-4,TGTGCCAGCAGCTTGGGACTAGCGGGGGACATTCAGTACTTC,CASSLGLAGDIQYF
.,TRBV7-9,.,TRBJ2-5,TGTGCCAGCAGCCTGGGACCACCGCAAGAGACCCAGTACTTC,CASSLGPPQETQYF
.,TRBV28,.,TRBJ2-5,TGTGCCAGCAGTTTACCGGGGGGCCGAAAGACCCAGTACTTC,CASSLPGGRKTQYF
TRBD1,TRBV9,.,TRBJ1-6,TGTGCCAGCAGCGTGACGGGACAGAATTTTTATAATTCACCCCTCCACTTT,CASSVTGQNFYNSPLHF
.,TRBV2,.,TRBJ2-6,TGTGCCAGCATGAGACGCCTCCTAGACTCTGGGGCCAACGTCCTGACTTTC,CASMRRLLDSGANVLTF
TRBD1,TRBV9,.,TRBJ2-3,TGTGCCAGCAGCGTGACAGGGAACGCAGATACGCAGTATTTT,CASSVTGNADTQYF
.,TRBV6-1,.,TRBJ2-7,TGTGCCAGCAGGGACTACATCGGGGGTGGCGAGCAGTACTTC,CASRDYIGGGEQYF
TRBD1,TRBV10-3,.,TRBJ1-4,TGTGCCATCAGTGAGCGGACAGGAGGGTTTGAAAAACTGTTTTTT,CAISERTGGFEKLFF
TRBD1,TRBV7-9,.,TRBJ2-6,TGTGCCAGCAGCTTAGCCTCGGGGACAGTCTCTGGGGCCAACGTCCTGACTTTC,CASSLASGTVSGANVLTF
.,TRBV9,once,TRBJ2-5,TGTGCCAGCAGCGTAGAAACACCCGGAGGGGAGACCCAGTACTTC,CASSVETPGGETQYF
.,TRBV4-1,once,TRBJ1-1,TGCGCCAGCAGCTACCGACAACTTAACACTGAAGCTTTCTTT,CASSYRQLNTEAFF
TRBD2,TRBV6-4,.,TRBJ2-2,TGTGCCAGCAGTGACTCTAGCGGGGGGGCCTCCGGGGAGCTGTTTTTT,CASSDSSGGASGELFF
TRBD1,TRBV30,.,TRBJ1-5,TGTGCCTGGAGTGGAGGGGGGACAGGGGGCTATCAGCCCCAGCATTTT,CAWSGGGTGGYQPQHF
TRBD1,TRBV18,.,TRBJ2-7,TGTGCCAGCTCACCACCGGGACAGGGGAGGTACGAGCAGTACTTC,CASSPPGQGRYEQYF
.,TRBV5-1,.,TRBJ2-7,TGCGCCAGCAGCCGAGGGACCTCGACCCACGAGCAGTACTTC,CASSRGTSTHEQYF
TRBD1,TRBV6-4,once,TRBJ2-1,TGTGCCAGCAGTCCCGAGGCAGGGGGACGGGGTGAGCAGTTCTTC,CASSPEAGGRGEQFF
.,TRBV18,.,TRBJ2-2,TGTGCCAGCTCAGACGACAGATTGAACACCGGGGAGCTGTTTTTT,CASSDDRLNTGELFF
.,TRBV15,.,TRBJ1-1,TGTGCCACCAGCAGAGATTTTGGGGGCAGGGGTACTGAAGCTTTCTTT,CATSRDFGGRGTEAFF
.,TRBV7-9,.,TRBJ2-1,TGTGCCAGCAGCGGGATTACAAACATCAATGAGCAGTTCTTC,CASSGITNINEQFF
.,TRBV5-1,once,TRBJ2-7,TGCGCCAGCAGCTTGGATACCACTAGGACCTACGAGCAGTACTTC,CASSLDTTRTYEQYF
.,TRBV9,.,TRBJ1-5,TGTGCCAGCAGCGTAGGGGGGTACACGGGGCAGCCCCAGCATTTT,CASSVGGYTGQPQHF
.,TRBV7-9,few,TRBJ1-2,TGTGCCAGCAGCTTCTTAAGCGGGTATGGCTACACCTTC,CASSFLSGYGYTF
.,TRBV5-6,.,TRBJ2-7,TGTGCCAGCAGCTTGAGCAACAACTACGAGCAGTACTTC,CASSLSNNYEQYF
.,TRBV19,.,TRBJ1-5,TGTGCCAGTAGCTCACAGGCGGGGCAGCCCCAGCATTTT,CASSSQAGQPQHF
.,TRBV5-5,.,TRBJ2-2,TGTGCCAGCAGGTCCACAATTCATCAGGGCACCGGGGAGCTGTTTTTT,CASRSTIHQGTGELFF
.,TRBV30,few,TRBJ1-1,TGTGCCTGGAGTCACACGAGCACTGAAGCTTTCTTT,CAWSHTSTEAFF
TRBD2,TRBV10-1,.,TRBJ2-1,TGCGCCAGCAGTGAGGGCGGGGGGTTCAACAATGAGCAGTTCTTC,CASSEGGGFNNEQFF
.,TRBV27,.,TRBJ2-1,TGTGCCAGCAGTCCCTGGGAAGGGTATTACAATGAGCAGTTCTTC,CASSPWEGYYNEQFF
.,TRBV4-1,.,TRBJ1-1,TGCGCCAGCAGCCAAGACAGGGGAAGAAGCCTTAACACTGAAGCTTTCTTT,CASSQDRGRSLNTEAFF
.,TRBV19,.,TRBJ1-2,TGTGCCAGTAGTATTGGGAGCGAGAGAGGGCATGGCTACACCTTC,CASSIGSERGHGYTF
.,TRBV2,.,TRBJ1-1,TGTGCCAGCAGTGTCCGGGACCCCCGCGTTTACACTGAAGCTTTCTTT,CASSVRDPRVYTEAFF
.,TRBV9,.,TRBJ1-3,TGTGCCAGCAGCGTAGGAGAAGGGGCCGGAAACACCATATATTTT,CASSVGEGAGNTIYF
.,TRBV5-1,.,TRBJ2-2,TGCGCCAGCAGGAATCTGGAGGGATACACCGGGGAGCTGTTTTTT,CASRNLEGYTGELFF
TRBD1,TRBV25-1,.,TRBJ2-7,TGTGCCAGCAGACACACCGGGACAGGGTACCACGAGCAGTACTTC,CASRHTGTGYHEQYF
.,TRBV18,.,TRBJ2-5,TGTGCCAGCGCCGACAGCTTACAAGAGACCCAGTACTTC,CASADSLQETQYF